This T cell receptor (beta chain) stems from a study of blood T cell repertoires in COVID-19. Across the whole study: Researchers got acute and convalescent COVID-19 samples from the United States, Italy and Spain. T cells, B-cell-depleted T cells, or PBMCs supplied cDNA or gDNA.

The germline V gene has CDR1 SGHDT and CDR2 YYEEEE. The CDR3 consists of 15 residues. V was shortened by 2 bases and J by 4 bases, with 15 bases between the two germline ends. Per the original methods: Amplification from reference gene primers served as the basis for estimated nucleated cell counts. The data were produced by immunoSEQ multiplex PCR, yet TCRdb's version contains in-frame clones alone and is incomplete. V, J and clone size were drawn from that table, and D and trimming were deduced from the DNA. The sample lists about 270,000 clones, about 89% occurring once. This clone showed up just a few times.

The TCR comes from a middle-aged man with active or convalescent COVID-19. V and J are TRBV5-6 and TRBJ1-1, with a possible D match to TRBD1 (6 bases). Sequenced input: peripheral blood. CDR3: CASSLTGLRGTEAFF. CDR3 coding DNA: TGTGCCAGCAGCTTAACAGGGTTGAGGGGCACTGAAGCTTTCTTT. The variable domain in full, completed from reference TRBV5-6 and TRBJ1-1, reads DAGVTQSPTHLIKTRGQQVTLRCSPKSGHDTVSWYQQALGQGPQFIFQYYEEEERQRGNFPDRFSGHQFPNYSSELNVNALLLGDSALYLCASSLTGLRGTEAFFGQGTRLTVV.